This TCR beta chain was profiled in a study of vaccination and CD4 T cells after COVID-19. Trimming removed 0 bases from V and 0 bases from J; junction bases left unmatched: 5. Germline-derived CDR1 and CDR2 are SGHRS and YFSETQ. This CDR3 is 17 amino acids long. TCRdb re-called the PCR reads with MiXCR, one entry per CDR3 protein. Of more than 12,000 distinct CDR3 sequences listed, 65% to 70% were seen once; the top ten hold approximately 1.1%. Here the sequenced sample was CD4+ T cells from blood, taken after SARS-CoV-2 vaccination. This chain links TRBV5-1 with TRBJ2-2; 7 bases agree with TRBD1. The clonotype comes from a human donor who had recovered from COVID-19. The CDR3: CASSLAGQETNTGELFF. Here the CDR3 DNA reads TGCGCCAGCAGCTTGGCCGGACAGGAAACGAACACCGGGGAGCTGTTTTTT.